The source of this T cell receptor beta chain is a study of human T cells and chemical hapten exposure. MiXCR, applied by TCRdb to the RACE reads, yields one record per CDR3 protein. The top ten hold around 1.6% of the sample, which has nearly 85,000 distinct CDR3 sequences, approximately 10% seen once. The CDR3 sequence is 14 residues long. V gave up 3 bases and J gave up 2 bases, with 11 bases separating them. The germline V gene encodes CDR1 SGHAT and CDR2 FQNNGV. This clonotype has at least ten counts. Time point of the sample: patch test 2, 6 weeks after DPC sensitization. Treatment indicated: therapeutic diphenylcyclopropenone sensitization with weekly scalp DPC.

The V and J genes are TRBV11-2 and TRBJ2-7; TRBD1 is a possible D gene (5 bases). The specimen comprised whole blood, sampled in connection with sensitization to the hapten diphenylcyclopropenone (DPC). The sequence was obtained from a man between 18 and 29 years old with alopecia areata. Some clones in this sample may be carry-over from other donors' samples. The CDR3 is CASSLSSGTYEQYF. The CDR3 DNA reads TGTGCCAGCAGCTTGTCATCAGGGACCTACGAGCAGTACTTC.